This entry concerns a single T cell receptor beta chain. The CDR3 is made up of 15 amino acids. In germline, CDR1 is MNHEY, CDR2 SMNVEV (reference sequence). V was trimmed by 1 base and J by 5 bases, leaving 12 bases between them. This sample stems from a study of blood T cell repertoires in COVID-19. Looking at the study overall: Sites across the United States, Italy and Spain contributed samples from acute and convalescent COVID-19. The analysed material was cDNA or gDNA that came from T cells, B-cell-depleted T cells, or PBMCs.

The method was immunoSEQ multiplex PCR; TCRdb's version includes in-frame clones alone and lacks a portion of them. The data show 400,000 to 500,000 clones, 70% to 90% seen once. The clonotype comes from a woman in her 40s who had recovered from COVID-19. Sequenced: PBMCs or T cells enriched from blood (not recorded which). The chain is built from TRBV27 and TRBJ1-5; possibly TRBD1 for D (6 bases). The CDR3, as DNA: TGTGCCAGCAGTTTATACAGGGACCGGTATCAGCCCCAGCATTTT. Its translation: CASSLYRDRYQPQHF.